This T cell receptor beta chain was obtained from a study of cytomegalovirus exposure and HLA in healthy donors. Study-wide background: From approximately 170 million T cells, an earlier analysis saw roughly 100 million unique TCR beta sequences.

The study, taken as a whole, reports: For most TCR beta V segments, an earlier analysis put the productive rate at about 87% or about 30% of the time. Altogether, 150 to 200 TCR beta chains were recorded as cytomegalovirus-associated. A later look showed TCR association rates differing by HLA locus, highest for DRB1 and lowest for HLA-C.

Vbeta (60) and Jbeta (13) primers were used in the PCR. Repertoires were generated with immunoSEQ multiplex PCR, while TCRdb's copy carries only in-frame clones and drops some. The sample gives 95,000 to 150,000 clones, about three fifths of which show up once; roughly 8.6% is in the top ten. This clone has a handful of counts. Its matching antigen is unknown. Germline loops: CDR1 SGDLS, CDR2 YYNGEE. This CDR3 spans 16 amino acids. V lost 4 bases to trimming and J lost 4 bases; unmatched junction nucleotides: 11. Sequencing was carried out using PBMCs. The chain couples TRBV9 to TRBJ1-2, with 9 bases fitting TRBD1. The TCR was taken from a woman between 40 and 55 years old in good health and CMV-seropositive. CDR3 DNA: TGTGCCAGCAGCTCGAGTCCCGGGACAGGGTTCTATGGCTACACCTTC. It translates to CASSSSPGTGFYGYTF.